Below are 27 T cell receptor beta chains sequenced from a single sample in a study of blood T cell repertoires in COVID-19. The protocol was immunoSEQ multiplex PCR, while the TCRdb copy is restricted to in-frame clones and leaves out a portion. The sample lists about 170,000 clones, 70% to 90% occurring once. The material sequenced was peripheral blood. The receptor source for this set is an older woman with COVID-19, enrolled during active disease.

CDR3: CALATPETGDEQYF. The CDR3 DNA reads as TGTGCCTTAGCCACCCCCGAGACAGGGGATGAGCAGTACTTC. J is TRBJ2-7 and V is TRBV5-6; 8 nucleotides agree with TRBD1. The CDR3 has 14 amino acids. Germline CDR1 reads SGHDT; CDR2 reads YYEEEE. Trimming at V came to 10 bases and at J to 7 bases, leaving 16 bases not matched to a gene.

The rearrangement joins TRBV7-2 to TRBJ2-3, with 11 bases lining up with TRBD2. This CDR3 has 16 residues. Germline loops: CDR1 SGHTA, CDR2 FQGNSA. V shed 4 bases and J 7 bases; nucleotides not matched to a gene: 10. CDR3 nucleotide sequence: TGTGCCAGCAGCTCCTTTAGCGGGAGGGCCTCCAATACGCAGTATTTT. Amino acid sequence: CASSSFSGRASNTQYF.

The chain employs TRBV18 and TRBJ1-1, with D unclear. V was cut by 3 bases and J by 5 bases, with 4 bases left in between. CDR1 KGHSH and CDR2 LQKENI come from the germline V gene. This CDR3 has 11 residues. The CDR3 DNA reads as TGTGCCAGCTCACCTAAAACTGAAGCTTTCTTT. Amino acids: CASSPKTEAFF.

The V call is TRBV27, the J call TRBJ2-7; 8 nucleotides line up with TRBD1. V shed 7 bases and J 6 bases; nucleotides not matched to a gene: 14. The CDR3 has 15 amino acids. Germline CDR1 MNHEY, CDR2 SMNVEV (reference sequence). In DNA form, the CDR3 reads TGTGCCAGCATTAGGAGCAGGGGGCAAATCGGCGAGCAGTACTTC. Protein: CASIRSRGQIGEQYF.

In its sample, this clone was seen once. The genes are TRBV10-3 and TRBJ2-7; a weak D match, TRBD1 (5 bases). Between the trimmed V and J ends, which lost 5 bases and 0 bases, there was a span of 11 bases. Germline lookup yields CDR1 ENHRY and CDR2 SYGVKD. There are 14 residues in the CDR3. The CDR3 protein is CAISSPTGSYEQYF. CDR3 in DNA: TGTGCCATCAGTTCCCCCACAGGCTCCTACGAGCAGTACTTC.

The chain carries TRBV18 and TRBJ1-3, with 7 bases fitting TRBD1. The CDR3 has 15 amino acids. Germline CDR1 KGHSH, CDR2 LQKENI. Trimming removed 6 bases from V and 4 bases from J; junction bases left unmatched: 9. The CDR3 DNA reads as TGTGCCAGCTCGCTGACAGGGCTAGGAGGAAACACCATATATTTT. Its translation is CASSLTGLGGNTIYF.

The genes are TRBV9 and TRBJ1-4; D gene uncertain. This CDR3 has 15 residues. Trimming removed 3 bases from V and 6 bases from J, with 15 bases in between. Germline lookup yields CDR1 SGDLS and CDR2 YYNGEE. The CDR3, as DNA: TGTGCCAGCAGCGCAGGACTCACCGGGGATGAAAAACTGTTTTTT. Protein product: CASSAGLTGDEKLFF.

This rearrangement joins TRBV6-5 to TRBJ2-1, with D tentatively TRBD2 (6 bases). CDR3 length: 14 amino acids. Germline V lookup: CDR1 MNHEY, CDR2 SVGAGI. V shed 7 bases and J shed 8 bases, with 18 bases lying between them. The CDR3 DNA reads as TGTGCCAGCACCCGACTAGTCGCCTTCGATGAGCAGTTCTTC. This sequence encodes CASTRLVAFDEQFF.

The chain links TRBV6-2 or TRBV6-3 to TRBJ2-7; the D gene is possibly TRBD2 (5 bases). This CDR3 has 14 amino acids. From germline, CDR1 is MNHEY and CDR2 SVGEGT. V was trimmed by 2 bases and J by 5 bases, leaving 13 bases between them. DNA of the CDR3: TGTGCCAGCAGTTACGAGGGAGATTCGGACGAGCAGTACTTC. Protein sequence: CASSYEGDSDEQYF.

The chain couples TRBV6-2 or TRBV6-3 to TRBJ2-6; D not resolved. The CDR3 has 15 residues. Germline V lookup: CDR1 MNHEY, CDR2 SVGEGT. The ends were cut back, 2 bases at V and 0 bases at J, with 5 bases in the middle. This chain's CDR3 is CASSYRDSGANVLTF. DNA for the CDR3: TGTGCCAGCAGTTACAGAGACTCTGGGGCCAACGTCCTGACTTTC.

The rearrangement uses TRBV7-6 and TRBJ2-2, with 10 bases lining up with TRBD2. The ends lost 6 bases at V and 3 bases at J; junction bases unmatched: 16. Germline assignment: CDR1 SGHVS and CDR2 FNYEAQ. This CDR3 spans 19 amino acids. CDR3 region: CASRSKASGRREDTGELFF. The CDR3 DNA reads as TGTGCCAGCAGGTCTAAGGCTAGCGGGAGAAGGGAGGACACCGGGGAGCTGTTTTTT.

DNA of the CDR3: TGTGCCAGCAGCTTGGAGCTAGCGGGAGGTGGTGAGCAGTTCTTC. It translates to CASSLELAGGGEQFF. The J gene is TRBJ2-1, the V gene TRBV5-4; 11 bases fit TRBD2. The CDR3 is 15 residues long. The J segment lost 9 bases and the V segment lost 0 bases, leaving 5 bases of the junction unmatched. Germline V gives CDR1 SGHNT, CDR2 YYREEE (reference sequence).

The rearrangement links TRBV4-2 to TRBJ1-5, with a possible D match to TRBD1 (5 bases). The V end was cut by 6 bases, the J end by 4 bases, with 13 bases between. Germline V lookup: CDR1 LGHNA, CDR2 YNFKEQ. The CDR3 consists of 14 residues. The CDR3 sequence: CASRGRQLNQPQHF. In DNA, the CDR3 is TGTGCCAGCAGGGGCCGACAGCTAAATCAGCCCCAGCATTTT.

The rearrangement joins TRBV12-2 to TRBJ2-7; TRBD1 is the table's D call, not checked against the DNA. TRBV12-2 is recorded as a pseudogene. The length of the CDR3 is 14 residues. CDR3 coding DNA: TGTGCAAGTCGCTTTAATGCAGGGGATGGCGAGCAGTACTTC. Translating gives CASRFNAGDGEQYF.

The rearrangement links TRBV20-1 to TRBJ1-5; D is perhaps TRBD1 (6 bases). The CDR3 has 14 residues. Trimming took off 3 bases at V and 4 bases at J, with 13 bases between the two ends. The germline V gene has CDR1 DFQATT and CDR2 SNEGSKA (reference sequence). The CDR3 region is CSASRVQGNQPQHF. The CDR3 nucleotides are TGCAGTGCTAGTAGAGTGCAGGGGAATCAGCCCCAGCATTTT.

The genes are TRBV4-1 and TRBJ1-4; 7 nucleotides agree with TRBD1. This CDR3 region has 14 residues. V trimming: 8 bases; J trimming: 8 bases; junction bases outside the gene matches: 11. In germline, CDR1 is MGHRA, CDR2 YSYEKL. DNA for the CDR3: TGCGCCAGCGCCCTGGCGACAGGGCTGGAAAAACTGTTTTTT. Its protein is CASALATGLEKLFF.

This clone was detected only a few times. The V call is TRBV11-3, the J call TRBJ2-7; tentative D call: TRBD1 (5 bases). Germline V gene lookup returns CDR1 SGHNT and CDR2 YENEEA. Trimming removed 5 bases at V and 6 bases at J, with 17 bases between. The CDR3 spans 14 residues. The CDR3 here is CASSPTTGTGEQYF. The DNA for the CDR3 is TGTGCCAGCAGCCCAACCACAGGTACGGGCGAGCAGTACTTC.

This CDR3 is CASSLSSLVYEQYF. CDR3 DNA sequence: TGTGCCAGCAGTTTATCTTCACTAGTCTACGAGCAGTACTTC. The genes are TRBV28 and TRBJ2-7; D perhaps matches TRBD2 (5 bases). V dropped 1 base and J dropped 3 bases, with 10 bases sitting between them. The germline CDR1 and CDR2 sequences are MDHEN and SYDVKM. This CDR3 comprises 14 residues. Using reference TRBV28 and TRBJ2-7 for the parts outside the CDR3, the full variable domain is DVKVTQSSRYLVKRTGEKVFLECVQDMDHENMFWYRQDPGLGLRLIYFSYDVKMKEKGDIPEGYSVSREKKERFSLILESASTNQTSMYLCASSLSSLVYEQYFGPGTRLTVT.

This sequence joins TRBV4-1 and TRBJ2-6; TRBD1 might be the D (5 bases). The length of the CDR3 is 19 residues. The V end lost 8 bases, the J end lost 0 bases, and 23 bases lay between the germline ends. Germline V gene lookup returns CDR1 MGHRA and CDR2 YSYEKL. CDR3 DNA: TGCGCCAGCCACCAAGAGGTGGCACAGGCGGTCTCTGGGGCCAACGTCCTGACTTTC. This encodes CASHQEVAQAVSGANVLTF.

The CDR3 region is CASSQGLVSVEQFF. The CDR3 nucleotides read TGCGCCAGCAGCCAAGGACTAGTTAGTGTTGAGCAGTTCTTC. V is TRBV4-1 and J is TRBJ2-1, with a weak D call TRBD2 (6 bases). With 1 base removed from V and 9 bases from J, the gap between germline ends came to 13 bases. CDR1 MGHRA and CDR2 YSYEKL come from the germline V gene. The CDR3 is 14 amino acids.

The chain couples TRBV4-1 to TRBJ1-2; D is ambiguous. V lost 1 base to trimming and J lost 6 bases, with 12 bases between them. CDR3 size: 14 residues. CDR1 is MGHRA, CDR2 YSYEKL, per germline. CDR3 residues: CASSQVIAVNGYTF. For the CDR3, the DNA is TGCGCCAGCAGCCAAGTGATTGCAGTCAATGGCTACACCTTC.

The genes are TRBV11-2 and TRBJ2-5; TRBD1 aligns across 7 bases. There are 17 residues in the CDR3. Germline V lookup: CDR1 SGHAT, CDR2 FQNNGV. Unmatched junction bases numbered 11, after V lost 1 base and J lost 3 bases. CDR3 in DNA: TGTGCCAGCAGCTTAGGCCGACAGGGATCCATTAAAGAGACCCAGTACTTC. Its protein is CASSLGRQGSIKETQYF.

The chain couples TRBV14 to TRBJ2-1, with D possibly being TRBD2 (6 bases). Germline V gene data show CDR1 as SGHDN and CDR2 as FVKESK. The length of the CDR3 is 14 residues. V was cut by 9 bases and J by 3 bases, with 15 bases left in between. CDR3 protein: CASKRVGNYNEQFF. The CDR3 DNA is TGTGCCAGTAAGCGGGTAGGAAACTACAATGAGCAGTTCTTC.

The chain recombines TRBV6-4 with TRBJ2-3, with unresolved D. The CDR3 length is 12 residues. Germline V lookup: CDR1 MRHNA, CDR2 SNTAGT. V lost 0 bases to trimming and J lost 11 bases, with 9 bases between them. The chain's CDR3 is CASSDSSQVQYF. For the CDR3, the DNA is TGTGCCAGCAGTGACTCGTCACAAGTGCAGTATTTT.

The chain joins TRBV5-1 to TRBJ2-5; 9 bases fit TRBD1. V was clipped by 0 bases and J by 5 bases; unmatched bases: 8. In germline, CDR1 is SGHRS, CDR2 YFSETQ. This CDR3 is built from 16 residues. As DNA, the CDR3 is TGCGCCAGCAGCTTGGCGTCGACAGGGGGAATGGAGACCCAGTACTTC. Its protein product is CASSLASTGGMETQYF.

The chain carries TRBV30 and TRBJ2-1, with TRBD2 matching 10 bases. J was trimmed by 8 bases and V by 0 bases; bases with no gene match: 7. The germline V gene encodes CDR1 GTSNPN and CDR2 SVGIG (reference sequence). This CDR3 comprises 15 residues. The CDR3 sequence is CAWSVRAGGWYEQFF. In DNA, the CDR3 is TGTGCCTGGAGTGTACGAGCGGGAGGGTGGTATGAGCAGTTCTTC.

The DNA of the CDR3 is TGTGCCTGGAGTGACCACAGGGAGGGTGGCTACACCTTC. Encoded protein: CAWSDHREGGYTF. This chain links TRBV30 with TRBJ1-2, with TRBD1 as a possible D gene (6 bases). The CDR3 has 13 amino acids. Trimming pared 1 base from V and 7 bases from J, leaving 13 bases between. Germline V gives CDR1 GTSNPN, CDR2 SVGIG (reference sequence).